The source of this T cell receptor beta chain is a study of radiotherapy plus CTLA-4 blockade in lung cancer. Some clones are missing from TCRdb's copy, which holds only in-frame ones; the method was immunoSEQ multiplex PCR. The data contain roughly 50,000 clones, about four fifths of them singletons. V shed 0 bases, J shed 1 base, and the junction held 7 bases outside the gene matches. Germline V gene lookup returns CDR1 SGHKS and CDR2 YYEKEE (reference sequence). There are 17 residues in the CDR3. Focal radiation was given together with CTLA-4 blockade (ipilimumab) to patients with chemo-refractory metastatic non-small-cell lung cancer.

Sequencing was performed on peripheral blood, taken from a patient treated with radiotherapy plus ipilimumab. The source is a human donor with non-small cell lung cancer whose response to radiotherapy plus ipilimumab could not be evaluated. J is TRBJ2-3 and V is TRBV5-5; 8 bases agree with TRBD2. DNA for the CDR3: TGTGCCAGCAGCTTGGCGCAAAGCGGGAGTGGCACAGATACGCAGTATTTT. Translating it yields CASSLAQSGSGTDTQYF.